Below are 17 T cell receptor beta chains sequenced from a single sample in a study of beta chain features in type 1 diabetes. Study-wide findings and caveats: Type 1 diabetes patients showed a moderate but significant shortening of TCRB CDR3s in all four CD4+ subsets.

The antigens of these receptors remain unknown. The entirety of the isolated RNA underwent reverse transcription, so expressed TCRB transcripts were sequenced. Assay used: immunoSEQ multiplex PCR; TCRdb lists only in-frame clones, some missing. The data show about 650,000 clones, around 12% seen once. Sequenced material: naive CD4+ T cells from blood. These receptors all stem from a man aged 25 to 40 with type 1 diabetes.

The V call is TRBV5-4, the J call TRBJ1-1; 10 bases line up with TRBD1. The CDR3 is 15 residues long. V lost 4 bases and J lost 6; bases outside the gene matches: 9. Germline V gene data show CDR1 as SGHNT and CDR2 as YYREEE (reference sequence). CDR3: CASSQGQGNGAEAFF. Written as DNA, the CDR3 is TGTGCCAGCAGCCAGGGACAGGGGAATGGGGCTGAAGCTTTCTTT. The variable domain in full, with the rest retrieved from reference TRBV5-4 and TRBJ1-1, is ETGVTQSPTHLIKTRGQQVTLRCSSQSGHNTVSWYQQALGQGPQFIFQYYREEENGRGNFPPRFSGLQFPNYSSELNVNALELDDSALYLCASSQGQGNGAEAFFGQGTRLTVV.

The chain couples TRBV30 to TRBJ2-3, with D perhaps TRBD2 (5 bases). V lost 3 bases and J lost 2, with 6 bases in between. Germline V CDR1 and CDR2: GTSNPN, SVGIG (reference sequence). The length of the CDR3 is 12 residues. The CDR3: CAWSGDTDTQYF. The CDR3 nucleotides read TGTGCCTGGAGCGGGGACACAGATACGCAGTATTTT.

This clone appeared a few times. V usage is TRBV11-2 and J usage is TRBJ1-4; D not resolved. Looked up from germline, CDR1 is SGHAT and CDR2 is FQNNGV. The CDR3 covers 14 residues. V shed 5 bases and J shed 5 bases, with 12 bases lying between them. This CDR3 is CASSATSDNEKLFF. Written as DNA, the CDR3 is TGTGCCAGCAGCGCGACATCGGACAATGAAAAACTGTTTTTT.

This clone has more than one count but fewer than ten. Here the CDR3 reads CASSYTTGAPYEQYF. In DNA, the CDR3 is TGTGCCAGCAGCTATACGACAGGGGCGCCGTACGAGCAGTACTTC. V gene TRBV7-9 combines with J gene TRBJ2-7; TRBD1 aligns across 8 bases. Germline V lookup: CDR1 SEHNR, CDR2 FQNEAQ (reference sequence). The CDR3 is made up of 15 amino acids. V shed 4 bases, J shed 4 bases, and the junction held 9 bases outside the gene matches.

The chain links TRBV19 to TRBJ2-7; 7 bases match TRBD1. Looked up from germline, CDR1 is LNHDA and CDR2 is SQIVND (reference sequence). The CDR3 sequence is 15 residues long. V lost 5 bases and J lost 0; bases outside the gene matches: 7. The CDR3 nucleotides read TGTGCCAGTAGTCCCGACAGGGCGACCTCCTACGAGCAGTACTTC. This sequence encodes CASSPDRATSYEQYF.

This clone appeared a few times. The chain carries TRBV7-9 and TRBJ1-1; D not resolved. CDR3 length equals 13 residues. The germline V and J ends were trimmed by 3 bases and 6 bases, with 11 bases remaining between them. The germline V gene encodes CDR1 SEHNR and CDR2 FQNEAQ (reference sequence). The CDR3 sequence is CASSFAARAEAFF. DNA for the CDR3: TGTGCCAGCAGCTTCGCTGCGCGCGCTGAAGCTTTCTTT.

The chain combines TRBV10-3 with TRBJ1-2; D is perhaps TRBD1 (6 bases). This CDR3 spans 13 amino acids. The V and J ends lost 2 bases and 6 bases respectively, with 10 bases between them. Germline assignment: CDR1 ENHRY and CDR2 SYGVKD. The CDR3 sequence: CAISEENRDGYTF. Here the CDR3 DNA reads TGTGCCATCAGTGAGGAAAACAGGGATGGCTACACCTTC.

This clone was detected a few times. The chain has TRBV2 and TRBJ2-1; the match to TRBD2 covers 11 bases. Trimming at V came to 5 bases and at J to 0 bases, leaving 9 bases not matched to a gene. Germline V gene data show CDR1 as SNHLY and CDR2 as FYNNEI. The CDR3 consists of 18 residues. CDR3 in DNA: TGTGCCAGCAGTACTACCGGGACTAGCGGCACCTCCTACAATGAGCAGTTCTTC. It encodes CASSTTGTSGTSYNEQFF.

This clone was detected only a few times. This chain connects TRBV7-2 to TRBJ2-5, with D possibly matching TRBD2 (7 bases). V was trimmed by 4 bases and J by 0 bases, leaving 15 bases between them. The CDR3 consists of 16 residues. Germline CDR1 reads SGHTA; CDR2 reads FQGNSA. The CDR3 here is CASSSPWRGHQETQYF. As DNA, the CDR3 is TGTGCCAGCAGCTCCCCGTGGCGGGGGCACCAAGAGACCCAGTACTTC. The variable domain in full, with the rest retrieved from reference TRBV7-2 and TRBJ2-5, is GAGVSQSPSNKVTEKGKDVELRCDPISGHTALYWYRQSLGQGLEFLIYFQGNSAPDKSGLPSDRFSAERTGGSVSTLTIQRTQQEDSAVYLCASSSPWRGHQETQYFGPGTRLLVL.

This clone was observed a handful of times. The chain has TRBV11-3 and TRBJ1-5, with D hard to call. Germline assignment: CDR1 SGHNT and CDR2 YENEEA. This CDR3 contains 12 residues. Deletions cut 1 base from V and 5 bases from J, with 3 bases between. Here the CDR3 DNA reads TGTGCCAGCAGCTTAGCGGATCAGCCCCAGCATTTT. Translated: CASSLADQPQHF.

This clone was seen a handful of times. This chain connects TRBV5-4 to TRBJ2-1; 7 bases align to TRBD1. V shed 5 bases and J 5 bases; nucleotides not matched to a gene: 10. Germline CDR1 and CDR2: SGHNT and YYREEE (reference sequence). The CDR3 sequence is 15 residues long. CDR3 sequence (DNA): TGTGCCAGCAGATTAGGTGGGGGACAGAACAATGAGCAGTTCTTC. This codes for CASRLGGGQNNEQFF.

The V call is TRBV19, the J call TRBJ2-7; D might be TRBD1 (6 bases). The CDR3 loop spans 16 amino acids. The germline V and J ends were trimmed by 5 bases and 3 bases, with 20 bases remaining between them. Per the germline V gene, CDR1 is LNHDA and CDR2 is SQIVND (reference sequence). In DNA, the CDR3 is TGTGCCAGTAGTTCCCCGGGACACCCTATTGACTACGAGCAGTACTTC. This encodes CASSSPGHPIDYEQYF.

This clone was observed a few times. The CDR3 is CASSESVSPLHF. CDR3 nucleotides: TGTGCCAGCAGTGAAAGTGTATCACCCCTCCACTTT. This chain uses TRBV2 with TRBJ1-6; D gene ambiguous. The ends were cut back, 2 bases at V and 10 bases at J, with 6 bases in the middle. CDR3 length: 12 residues. From germline, CDR1 is SNHLY and CDR2 FYNNEI.

This clone showed up just a few times. The chain recombines TRBV28 with TRBJ1-5; D is undetermined. The CDR3 is 12 residues long. The ends were cut back, 10 bases at V and 8 bases at J, with 15 bases in the middle. CDR1 is MDHEN, CDR2 SYDVKM, per germline. DNA of the CDR3: TGTGCCACCAGAGGGAGGGAAGAGCCCCAGCATTTT. Its translation is CATRGREEPQHF.

The chain joins TRBV28 to TRBJ2-4; 9 bases are shared with TRBD1. With V trimmed by 5 bases and J by 1 base, 12 bases remained unmatched. Germline loops: CDR1 MDHEN, CDR2 SYDVKM. The CDR3 is made up of 18 amino acids. DNA for the CDR3: TGTGCCAGCAGTCCTCCGGGACAGGGCCCCCTCGCCAAAAACATTCAGTACTTC. This codes for CASSPPGQGPLAKNIQYF.

The table lists this clone with a few counts. V and J are TRBV9 and TRBJ2-1, with a weak D call TRBD2 (5 bases). V was trimmed by 3 bases and J by 4 bases, leaving 14 bases between them. CDR1 and CDR2 from the germline V gene are SGDLS and YYNGEE. The CDR3 is made up of 15 amino acids. For the CDR3, the DNA is TGTGCCAGCAGCGCTCGAGGGCTGATATACAATGAGCAGTTCTTC. Amino acids: CASSARGLIYNEQFF.

The chain combines TRBV5-4 with TRBJ2-1; TRBD1 agrees at 8 bases. Germline CDR1 SGHNT, CDR2 YYREEE (reference sequence). The CDR3 runs 15 residues. The junction had 6 bases not matched to a gene; V was cut back by 3 bases and J by 4 bases. The DNA of the CDR3 is TGTGCCAGCAGCTCCTGGGACAGGCAGTACAATGAGCAGTTCTTC. It encodes CASSSWDRQYNEQFF.